Below, 13 T cell receptor beta chains from the same sample are listed, as sequenced in a study of blood T cell repertoires in COVID-19. The method was immunoSEQ multiplex PCR; TCRdb's version includes in-frame clones alone and lacks a portion of them. The sample contains around 120,000 clones, over 80% of which appear only once. Sequences were obtained from peripheral blood. The receptors derive from a man in his forties with active or convalescent COVID-19.

Written as DNA, the CDR3 is TGTGCCAGCAGTGGTCCGGGACTAGGACAAGAGACCCAGTACTTC. As protein: CASSGPGLGQETQYF. V gene TRBV25-1 combines with J gene TRBJ2-5; TRBD2 matches at 8 bases. The junction had 6 bases not matched to a gene; V was cut back by 4 bases and J by 2 bases. Germline-derived CDR1 and CDR2 are MGHDK and SYGVNS. The length of the CDR3 is 15 residues. The entire variable domain, with the rest obtained from reference TRBV25-1 and TRBJ2-5, is as follows: EADIYQTPRYLVIGTGKKITLECSQTMGHDKMYWYQQDPGMELHLIHYSYGVNSTEKGDLSSESTVSRIRTEHFPLTLESARPSHTSQYLCASSGPGLGQETQYFGPGTRLLVL.

V is TRBV11-1 and J is TRBJ2-3; tentatively, D is TRBD2 (6 bases). The CDR3 totals 14 residues. The germline V gene has CDR1 SGHAT and CDR2 FQDESV (reference sequence). Trimming removed 5 bases from V and 5 bases from J, with 14 bases in between. The CDR3 protein is CASSPGGLGDTQYF. The DNA of the CDR3 is TGTGCCAGCAGCCCCGGGGGATTGGGAGATACGCAGTATTTT.

The chain joins TRBV7-2 to TRBJ2-3; possible D gene TRBD1, 5 bases. Between the trimmed V and J ends, which lost 1 base and 6 bases, there was a span of 20 bases. Per the germline V gene, CDR1 is SGHTA and CDR2 is FQGNSA. The CDR3 is 17 residues long. The CDR3 DNA reads TGTGCCAGCAGCTTAGGGTGGGTAGGCAGGGTGGCGGATACGCAGTATTTT. Amino acids: CASSLGWVGRVADTQYF.

This chain connects TRBV29-1 to TRBJ1-1, with 8 bases that match TRBD1. Germline CDR1 SQVTM, CDR2 ANQGSEA. CDR3 size: 13 residues. The junction had 5 bases not matched to a gene; V was cut back by 4 bases and J by 4 bases. Written as DNA, the CDR3 is TGCAGCGTTGGGGGGCAGGGGGCCACTGAAGCTTTCTTT. This translates into CSVGGQGATEAFF.

The rearrangement links TRBV7-2 to TRBJ2-2; D is ambiguous. There are 16 residues in the CDR3. V was cut by 1 base and J by 1 base, with 10 bases left in between. Looked up from germline, CDR1 is SGHTA and CDR2 is FQGNSA. The DNA for the CDR3 is TGTGCCAGCAGCTTAGTAGCAAGTTTGAACACCGGGGAGCTGTTTTTT. Protein: CASSLVASLNTGELFF.

DNA for the CDR3: TGTGCCAGCAGCCCTCAGGCGGGGTTCGGCGCCTATGGCTACACCTTC. Translating gives CASSPQAGFGAYGYTF. The V call is TRBV5-5, the J call TRBJ1-2; D unresolved. Germline assignment: CDR1 SGHKS and CDR2 YYEKEE (reference sequence). This CDR3 is built from 16 residues. Between the trimmed V and J ends, which lost 4 bases and 4 bases, there was a span of 20 bases.

The rearrangement joins TRBV12-3 or TRBV12-4 to TRBJ2-7; D possibly corresponds to TRBD1 (6 bases). The CDR3 extends over 13 amino acids. The V and J ends lost 3 bases and 2 bases respectively, with 8 bases between them. CDR3 region: CASSFTGTYEQYF. The CDR3, as DNA: TGTGCCAGCAGTTTTACAGGGACCTACGAGCAGTACTTC.

The gene calls are TRBV18 and TRBJ1-1; D possibly corresponds to TRBD1 (5 bases). From germline, CDR1 is KGHSH and CDR2 LQKENI. Trimming shortened V by 5 bases and J by 0 bases, and 7 bases separated the two germline ends. This CDR3 region has 13 residues. For the CDR3, the DNA is TGTGCCAGCTCAGAGGACATGAACACTGAAGCTTTCTTT. Its translation: CASSEDMNTEAFF.

The CDR3 DNA is TGTGCCATCAGCCAACAGGGCCTACCCGGGGAGACCCAGTACTTC. As protein: CAISQQGLPGETQYF. The rearrangement joins TRBV10-3 to TRBJ2-5, with D possibly TRBD1 on 6 matching bases. The CDR3 has 15 residues. Germline V gives CDR1 ENHRY, CDR2 SYGVKD. Trimming shortened V by 6 bases and J by 5 bases, and 19 bases separated the two germline ends.

This clone was observed a single time. The chain links TRBV27 to TRBJ2-7; possible D gene TRBD1, 6 bases. Germline CDR1 and CDR2: MNHEY and SMNVEV (reference sequence). The CDR3 runs to 14 residues. Trimming stripped 2 bases from V and 7 bases from J, with 15 bases between. Here the CDR3 DNA reads TGTGCCAGCAGTTTAAACGCCAGGGGCCTGGAGCAGTACTTC. It yields the protein CASSLNARGLEQYF.

V and J are TRBV2 and TRBJ1-1; a possible D gene is TRBD1 (6 bases). The germline V and J ends were trimmed by 8 bases and 3 bases, with 16 bases remaining between them. The CDR3 is made up of 14 amino acids. CDR1 and CDR2 from the germline V gene are SNHLY and FYNNEI. The DNA of the CDR3 is TGTGCCAGCCGGAAGCAGGGGCAGGACACTGAAGCTTTCTTT. This encodes CASRKQGQDTEAFF.

The chain combines TRBV11-1 with TRBJ2-4, with 12 positions matching TRBD1. V trimming: 5 bases; J trimming: 7 bases; junction bases outside the gene matches: 6. Germline values: CDR1 SGHAT, CDR2 FQDESV (reference sequence). CDR3 size: 15 residues. The CDR3 nucleotides are TGTGCCAGCAGCCTGGGACAGGGGGCTTGGAACATTCAGTACTTC. This sequence encodes CASSLGQGAWNIQYF.

The chain is built from TRBV2 and TRBJ1-6; D might be TRBD1 (6 bases). This CDR3 has 15 amino acids. V was cut by 6 bases and J by 3 bases, with 12 bases left in between. Germline assignment: CDR1 SNHLY and CDR2 FYNNEI. The CDR3 reads CASREGGLYNSPLHF. The CDR3 DNA reads as TGTGCCAGCAGGGAGGGGGGGCTCTATAATTCACCCCTCCACTTT.